The 30 T cell receptor beta chains listed next were all sequenced from one sample in a study of T cells after yellow fever vaccination. Each CDR3 protein gets one entry after TCRdb re-called the 5' RACE reads with MiXCR. The table has some 600,000 distinct CDR3 sequences, about 15% seen once; the top ten hold roughly 17%. Sample: PBMCs, taken about 5 days after the first yellow fever vaccination. These receptors were collected from a man aged 18-30 years who received the YFV17D yellow fever vaccine.

Concerning this clonotype: At one end the junction does not follow the germline gene, possibly because of a read error. This chain joins TRBV9 and TRBJ1-1, with a possible D match to TRBD1 (5 bases). Germline CDR1 SGDLS, CDR2 YYNGEE. The CDR3 runs 12 residues. The CDR3 DNA reads as TGTGCCAGCAGCGGGGGGTACACTGAAGCTCTCTTT. Translating it yields CASSGGYTEALF.

The chain has TRBV6-1 and TRBJ1-6, with 8 bases matching TRBD1. Germline V gives CDR1 MNHNS, CDR2 SASEGT. J was trimmed by 7 bases and V by 6 bases; bases with no gene match: 5. The CDR3 has 14 residues. The CDR3 coding sequence is TGTGCCAGCAGCCGGGACAGGTCAAATTCACCCCTCCACTTT. Translation gives CASSRDRSNSPLHF.

The chain recombines TRBV5-6 with TRBJ2-7; unclear D gene. Germline V gene sequence: CDR1 SGHDT, CDR2 YYEEEE. V was pared by 0 bases and J by 2 bases, with 18 bases between. CDR3 length equals 17 residues. The CDR3 DNA sequence: TGTGCCAGCAGCTTGGCCGTACTGTGGACCCCTACCTACGAGCAGTACGTC. Translation gives CASSLAVLWTPTYEQYV.

Only a few counts were recorded for this clonotype. The chain joins TRBV4-3 to TRBJ2-1, with D unclear. CDR1 LGHNA and CDR2 YSLEER come from the germline V gene. V was cut by 0 bases and J by 5 bases, with 14 bases left in between. This CDR3 spans 16 amino acids. CDR3 nucleotides: TGCGCCAGCAGCCAAGAGCCCAGCCTGGCCCACAATGAGCAGTTCTTC. It codes for CASSQEPSLAHNEQFF.

V and J are TRBV3-1 and TRBJ2-7, with 13 bases matching TRBD2. With V trimmed by 3 bases and J by 6 bases, 8 bases remained unmatched. This CDR3 spans 16 amino acids. Germline-derived CDR1 and CDR2 are LGHDT and YNNKEL (reference sequence). The CDR3 here is CASSHGLAGAPLEQYV. CDR3 coding DNA: TGTGCCAGCAGCCACGGACTAGCGGGGGCTCCTCTCGAGCAGTACGTC.

The CDR3 DNA is TGCGCCAGCAGCCCGAGACAGGGGGCGTCTTCGTACTATGGCTACACCTTC. Translated: CASSPRQGASSYYGYTF. The chain employs TRBV5-1 and TRBJ1-2; 10 positions agree with TRBD1. Trimming removed 4 bases from V and 3 bases from J; junction bases left unmatched: 12. The CDR3 contains 17 residues. The V gene's germline CDR1 is SGHRS and CDR2 YFSETQ. The complete variable domain, with remaining parts taken from reference TRBV5-1 and TRBJ1-2, reads KAGVTQTPRYLIKTRGQQVTLSCSPISGHRSVSWYQQTPGQGLQFLFEYFSETQRNKGNFPGRFSGRQFSNSRSEMNVSTLELGDSALYLCASSPRQGASSYYGYTFGSGTRLTVV.

V is TRBV4-1 and J is TRBJ2-5, with D perhaps given as TRBD1 or TRBD2 (5 bases each). V lost 5 bases, J lost 1 base, and 17 bases lay in between. Germline V gives CDR1 MGHRA, CDR2 YSYEKL. This CDR3 contains 16 residues. The CDR3 nucleotides are TGCGCCAGCAGCTACCCGGGACCAACTTTCCAAGAGACCCAGTACTTC. This gives the protein CASSYPGPTFQETQYF.

The rearrangement joins TRBV5-1 to TRBJ2-7; 15 bases fit TRBD2. V dropped 0 bases and J dropped 5; count of bases not matched to a gene: 12. Germline V CDR1 and CDR2: SGHRS, YFSETQ. The CDR3 runs to 19 residues. CDR3 DNA: TGCGCCAGCAGCTTGGGTGCGGGACTAGCGGGGGGAAGGGACCACGAGCAGTACTTC. Translated, it gives CASSLGAGLAGGRDHEQYF. The full variable domain, in which reference TRBV5-1 and TRBJ2-7 provide the parts outside the CDR3, is KAGVTQTPRYLIKTRGQQVTLSCSPISGHRSVSWYQQTPGQGLQFLFEYFSETQRNKGNFPGRFSGRQFSNSRSEMNVSTLELGDSALYLCASSLGAGLAGGRDHEQYFGPGTRLTVT.

The CDR3 is CASSRGSVLETQYF. DNA for the CDR3: TGTGCCAGCAGCCGGGGGAGTGTTCTGGAGACCCAGTACTTC. The rearrangement uses TRBV5-5 and TRBJ2-5, with D perhaps matching TRBD2 (6 bases). The CDR3 is 14 residues long. The V end lost 4 bases, the J end lost 5 bases, and 15 bases lay between the germline ends. The germline gives CDR1 SGHKS, CDR2 YYEKEE (reference sequence).

This clonotype was observed a few times. The J gene is TRBJ2-3, the V gene TRBV5-1; 9 nucleotides agree with TRBD1. The CDR3 is 17 amino acids. V shed 2 bases and J 3 bases; nucleotides not matched to a gene: 10. CDR1 and CDR2 from the germline V gene are SGHRS and YFSETQ. The CDR3 DNA reads as TGCGCCAGCAGCTTTGCCCCTCGGGACAGGGAGACAGATACGCAGTATTTT. Translating gives CASSFAPRDRETDTQYF.

This clonotype occurred a few times. The J gene is TRBJ1-1, the V gene TRBV7-2; D not resolved. V was trimmed by 9 bases and J by 1 base, leaving 12 bases between them. This CDR3 is built from 13 residues. CDR1 SGHTA and CDR2 FQGNSA come from the germline V gene. CDR3 loop: CASFRTANTEAFF. For the CDR3, the DNA is TGTGCCAGTTTCAGGACGGCGAACACTGAAGCTTTCTTT.

This clonotype was counted a few times. The chain combines TRBV6-5 with TRBJ2-7, with D possibly TRBD1 on 6 matching bases. Between the trimmed V and J ends, which lost 2 bases and 4 bases, there was a span of 15 bases. Per the germline V gene, CDR1 is MNHEY and CDR2 is SVGAGI. The CDR3 is made up of 15 amino acids. CDR3 amino acids: CASSYGPGTLYEQYF. In nucleotides, the CDR3 is TGTGCCAGCAGTTACGGGCCCGGGACACTTTACGAGCAGTACTTC.

J is TRBJ2-1 and V is TRBV7-9; 15 nucleotides match TRBD2. Trimming took 4 bases from V and 3 from J; bases not matched to a gene: 4. From germline, CDR1 is SEHNR and CDR2 FQNEAQ (reference sequence). CDR3 length: 17 amino acids. CDR3 sequence: CASSSGLAGGHYNEQFF. CDR3 coding DNA: TGTGCCAGCAGCTCCGGACTAGCGGGGGGGCACTACAATGAGCAGTTCTTC.

Only a few counts were recorded for this clonotype. The chain couples TRBV20-1 to TRBJ1-1; perhaps TRBD1 as D (6 bases). The V end lost 4 bases, the J end lost 0 bases, and 9 bases lay between the germline ends. The CDR3 sequence is 13 residues long. Germline CDR1 and CDR2: DFQATT and SNEGSKA (reference sequence). The CDR3 protein is CSAKGHLNTEAFF. CDR3 nucleotide sequence: TGCAGTGCTAAGGGACACCTGAACACTGAAGCTTTCTTT.

This clonotype was observed a few times. The V gene is TRBV23-1, the J gene TRBJ2-7; D possibly corresponds to TRBD2 (5 bases). TRBV23-1 is classed as an ORF, of uncertain function. The CDR3 has 13 amino acids. V dropped 7 bases and J dropped 2 bases, with 12 bases sitting between them. CDR3 sequence (DNA): TGCGCCAGCAAAACCGGGGTTACCTACGAGCAGTACGTC. Its translation is CASKTGVTYEQYV.

V usage is TRBV4-2 and J usage is TRBJ1-1; D not resolved. The length of the CDR3 is 14 residues. V dropped 5 bases and J dropped 1 base, with 11 bases sitting between them. The germline gives CDR1 LGHNA, CDR2 YNFKEQ. The CDR3 loop is CASSFGGENTEAFF. CDR3 in DNA: TGTGCCAGCAGCTTTGGAGGAGAGAACACTGAAGCTTTCTTT.

This chain joins TRBV4-2 and TRBJ2-2; TRBD1 or TRBD2 may be the D gene (5 bases each). The CDR3 extends over 17 amino acids. Germline values: CDR1 LGHNA, CDR2 YNFKEQ. Trimming removed 3 bases from V and 2 bases from J, with 16 bases in between. Here the CDR3 DNA reads TGTGCCAGCAGCCAGGGGACGTACCGATACAACACCGGGGAGCTGTTTTTT. Translated, it gives CASSQGTYRYNTGELFF.

The V and J genes are TRBV7-2 and TRBJ2-2; D is uncertain. Germline CDR1 reads SGHTA; CDR2 reads FQGNSA. V was clipped by 4 bases and J by 3 bases, with 9 bases between them. CDR3 size: 14 residues. For the CDR3, the DNA is TGTGCCAGCAGCTCCGGGCCTTACACCGGGGAGCTGTTTTTT. It is translated as CASSSGPYTGELFF.

There are a few counts of this clonotype. The V and J genes are TRBV19 and TRBJ1-1; D unresolved. V dropped 4 bases and J dropped 3 bases, with 15 bases sitting between them. Germline V CDR1 and CDR2: LNHDA, SQIVND (reference sequence). The CDR3 sequence is 15 residues long. CDR3 sequence: CASSRTNRRDTEAFF. For the CDR3, the DNA is TGTGCCAGTAGTAGAACGAATCGGAGGGACACTGAAGCTTTCTTT.

The chain employs TRBV4-3 and TRBJ2-1; D gene uncertain. Germline assignment: CDR1 LGHNA and CDR2 YSLEER. Trimming stripped 0 bases from V and 7 bases from J, with 10 bases between. The CDR3 covers 14 residues. CDR3 amino acids: CASSQDTAVNEQFF. Written as DNA, the CDR3 is TGCGCCAGCAGCCAAGATACTGCGGTGAATGAGCAGTTCTTC.

This clonotype turned up a few times. This chain joins TRBV25-1 and TRBJ1-5; D remains ambiguous. The CDR3 contains 14 residues. Germline V gene data show CDR1 as MGHDK and CDR2 as SYGVNS. The V end was cut by 6 bases, the J end by 6 bases, with 15 bases between. CDR3 DNA: TGTGCCAGCAGCAACCATGGCGGGAGTCAGCCCCAGCATTTT. This encodes CASSNHGGSQPQHF.

With respect to this clonotype: At one end, the junction sequence differs from germline, possibly due to a read error. The chain joins TRBV6-1 to TRBJ1-5; D is unresolved. Germline CDR1 MNHNS, CDR2 SASEGT. This CDR3 spans 14 amino acids. This chain's CDR3 is CGSTDPHSNQPQHF. For the CDR3, the DNA is TGTGGCAGCACCGACCCTCACTCCAATCAGCCCCAGCATTTT.

This clonotype was detected only a few times. The rearrangement joins TRBV11-2 to TRBJ2-2; TRBD2 matches at 11 bases. The CDR3 is 17 residues long. V gave up 0 bases and J gave up 0 bases; unmatched junction bases: 0. CDR1 SGHAT and CDR2 FQNNGV come from the germline V gene. In nucleotides, the CDR3 is TGTGCCAGCAGCTTAGAGGGACTAGCGGCGAACACCGGGGAGCTGTTTTTT. It is translated as CASSLEGLAANTGELFF.

This clonotype has a handful of counts. The rearrangement joins TRBV4-2 to TRBJ1-1; TRBD1 matches 8 bases. CDR3 size: 17 residues. CDR1 and CDR2 (germline): LGHNA, YNFKEQ. V lost 4 bases to trimming and J lost 0 bases; unmatched junction nucleotides: 10. CDR3 sequence reads: CASSREGQGALNTEAFF. CDR3 DNA: TGTGCCAGCAGCCGAGAGGGGCAGGGGGCGTTGAACACTGAAGCTTTCTTT.

This clonotype was counted between two and nine times. This chain links TRBV18 with TRBJ1-2; possible D gene TRBD1, 6 bases. Germline-derived CDR1 and CDR2 are KGHSH and LQKENI. The CDR3 has 16 amino acids. Trimming removed 2 bases from V and 1 base from J, with 14 bases in between. Written as DNA, the CDR3 is TGTGCCAGCTCACCAGAGGGCCCAGGGGTTAACTATGGCTACACCTTC. Translated, it gives CASSPEGPGVNYGYTF.

This chain connects TRBV6-2 or TRBV6-3 to TRBJ1-2, with no clear D. The CDR3 is made up of 12 amino acids. V gave up 6 bases and J gave up 8 bases, with 13 bases separating them. Germline V gene data show CDR1 as MNHEY and CDR2 as SVGEGT. The CDR3: CASRLSRKGYTF. CDR3 sequence (DNA): TGTGCCAGCAGACTCTCACGAAAGGGCTACACCTTC.

The table lists this clonotype with a few counts. Here the CDR3 DNA reads TGTGCCAGCACCTCGAGGGGCACGCTCCCTGGGGCCAACGTCCTGACTTTC. Its translation is CASTSRGTLPGANVLTF. The rearrangement uses TRBV12-3 or TRBV12-4 and TRBJ2-6; either TRBD1 or TRBD2 may fit D (5 bases each). V shed 7 bases and J shed 2 bases, with 18 bases lying between them. The CDR3 is 17 residues long.

The chain joins TRBV21-1 to TRBJ2-5; the table's D call TRBD1 went unverified against the DNA. TRBV21-1 is assigned pseudogene status. The CDR3 sequence is 14 residues long. The chain's CDR3 is CASSKHWTVMTRYF. The DNA for the CDR3 is TGTGCCAGCAGCAAACACTGGACAGTAATGACCCGGTACTTC.

J is TRBJ1-1 and V is TRBV6-1; D unresolved. Germline CDR1 MNHNS, CDR2 SASEGT. V dropped 7 bases and J dropped 4 bases, with 10 bases sitting between them. The CDR3 totals 12 residues. The CDR3 loop reads CASNRRSTEAFF. DNA of the CDR3: TGTGCCAGCAACCGTCGGAGCACTGAAGCTTTCTTT.

The chain carries TRBV7-9 and TRBJ2-5, with D perhaps assigned TRBD1 or TRBD2 (5 bases each). The CDR3 is 14 amino acids. Germline V gene sequence: CDR1 SEHNR, CDR2 FQNEAQ (reference sequence). Trimming stripped 5 bases from V and 7 bases from J, with 17 bases between. The CDR3 DNA sequence: TGTGCCAGCAGCCGTCTGGGGGAAGGATCGACCCAGTACTTC. Its translation is CASSRLGEGSTQYF.